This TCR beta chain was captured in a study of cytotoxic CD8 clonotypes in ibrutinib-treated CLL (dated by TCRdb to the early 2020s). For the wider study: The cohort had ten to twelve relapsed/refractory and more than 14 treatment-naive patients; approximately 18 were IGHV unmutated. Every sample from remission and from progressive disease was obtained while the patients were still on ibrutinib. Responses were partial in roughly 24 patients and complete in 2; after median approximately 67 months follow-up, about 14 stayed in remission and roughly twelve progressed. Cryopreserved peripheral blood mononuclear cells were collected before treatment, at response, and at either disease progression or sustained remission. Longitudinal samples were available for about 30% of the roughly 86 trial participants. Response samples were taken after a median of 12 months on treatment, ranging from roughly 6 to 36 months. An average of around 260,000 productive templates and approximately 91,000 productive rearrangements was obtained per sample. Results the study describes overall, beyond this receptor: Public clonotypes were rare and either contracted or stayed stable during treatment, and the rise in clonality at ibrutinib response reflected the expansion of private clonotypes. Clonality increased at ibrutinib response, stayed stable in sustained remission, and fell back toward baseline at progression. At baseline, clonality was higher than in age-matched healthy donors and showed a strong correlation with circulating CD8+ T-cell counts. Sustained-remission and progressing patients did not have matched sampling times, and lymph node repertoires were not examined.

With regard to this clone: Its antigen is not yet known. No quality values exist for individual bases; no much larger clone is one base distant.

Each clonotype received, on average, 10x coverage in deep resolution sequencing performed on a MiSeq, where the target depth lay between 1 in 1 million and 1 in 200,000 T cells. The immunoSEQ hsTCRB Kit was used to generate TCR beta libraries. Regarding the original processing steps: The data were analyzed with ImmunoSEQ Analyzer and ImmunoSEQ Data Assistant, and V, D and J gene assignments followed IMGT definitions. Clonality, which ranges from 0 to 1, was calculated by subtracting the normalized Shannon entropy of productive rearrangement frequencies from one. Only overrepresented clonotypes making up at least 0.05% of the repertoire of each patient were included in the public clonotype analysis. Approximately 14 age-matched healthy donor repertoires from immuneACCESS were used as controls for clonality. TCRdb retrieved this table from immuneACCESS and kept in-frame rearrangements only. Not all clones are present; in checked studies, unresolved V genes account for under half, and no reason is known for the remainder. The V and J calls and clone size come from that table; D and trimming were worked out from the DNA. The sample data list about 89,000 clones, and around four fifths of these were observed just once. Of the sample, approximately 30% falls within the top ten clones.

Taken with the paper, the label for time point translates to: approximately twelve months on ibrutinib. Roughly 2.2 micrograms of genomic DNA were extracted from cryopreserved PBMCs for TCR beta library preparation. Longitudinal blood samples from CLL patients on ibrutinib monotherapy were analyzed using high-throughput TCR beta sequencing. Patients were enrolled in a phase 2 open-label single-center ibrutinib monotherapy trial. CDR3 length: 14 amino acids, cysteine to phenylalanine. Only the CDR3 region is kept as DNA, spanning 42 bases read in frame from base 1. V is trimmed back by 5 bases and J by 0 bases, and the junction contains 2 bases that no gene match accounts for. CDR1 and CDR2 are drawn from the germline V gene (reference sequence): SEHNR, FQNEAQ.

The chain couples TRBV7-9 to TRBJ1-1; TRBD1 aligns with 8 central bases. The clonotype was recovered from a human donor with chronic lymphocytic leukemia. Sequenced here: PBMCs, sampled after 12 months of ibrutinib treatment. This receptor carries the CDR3 CASSTGGLNTEAFF. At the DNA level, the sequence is TGTGCCAGCAGCACAGGGGGTTTGAACACTGAAGCTTTCTTT.